These 21 T cell receptor beta chains originate from one sample sequenced in a study of shared clonotypes between healthy human individuals. Produced via immunoSEQ multiplex PCR; TCRdb's table is partial and in-frame only. The sample gives hundreds of thousands of clones, around 72% of which show up once; 10% is in the top ten. What was sequenced was memory CD4+ T cells sorted from blood. Subset given: CD45RA-negative fraction. The receptor set was obtained from a man aged 25 to 45 in good health.

The gene calls are TRBV18 and TRBJ2-4; no clear D gene. V was shortened by 3 bases and J by 0 bases, with 12 bases between the two germline ends. From germline, CDR1 is KGHSH and CDR2 LQKENI. This CDR3 is built from 16 residues. Here the CDR3 DNA reads TGTGCCAGCTCACCTAAGGACCACCTAGCCAAAAACATTCAGTACTTC. This translates into CASSPKDHLAKNIQYF.

The rearrangement joins TRBV11-2 to TRBJ2-7; D gene unclear. CDR1 and CDR2 from the germline V gene are SGHAT and FQNNGV. Trimming cost V 1 base and J 1 base, with 8 bases left between them. The CDR3 loop spans 14 amino acids. Here the CDR3 reads CASSLAGHSYEQYF. CDR3 DNA: TGTGCCAGCAGCTTAGCCGGTCATTCCTACGAGCAGTACTTC.

The rearrangement links TRBV9 to TRBJ2-3; TRBD2 matches 7 bases. The junction had 9 bases not matched to a gene; V was cut back by 4 bases and J by 1 base. This CDR3 region has 16 residues. Germline values: CDR1 SGDLS, CDR2 YYNGEE. Here the CDR3 reads CASSTYSGYGTDTQYF. CDR3 DNA sequence: TGTGCCAGCAGCACATATAGCGGGTACGGCACAGATACGCAGTATTTT.

This clone was observed once. The rearrangement uses TRBV7-2 and TRBJ2-7; the D is unclear. There are 12 residues in the CDR3. With 3 bases removed from V and 6 bases from J, the gap between germline ends came to 9 bases. Germline V gives CDR1 SGHTA, CDR2 FQGNSA. The CDR3 nucleotides are TGTGCCAGCAGCTTTAGGGCACGCGAGCAGTACTTC. Protein product: CASSFRAREQYF.

This clone was counted a single time. The chain employs TRBV10-3 and TRBJ2-3, with D maybe TRBD1 (6 bases). Germline loops: CDR1 ENHRY, CDR2 SYGVKD. V was shortened by 8 bases and J by 2 bases, with 8 bases between the two germline ends. The CDR3 consists of 12 residues. This CDR3 reads CAISGVTDTQYF. The DNA for the CDR3 is TGTGCCATCTCAGGGGTCACAGATACGCAGTATTTT.

CDR3: CASSYSSGRAGETQYF. CDR3 nucleotide sequence: TGTGCCAGCAGTTATTCTAGCGGGAGGGCCGGGGAGACCCAGTACTTC. V gene TRBV7-6 combines with J gene TRBJ2-5; 12 bases are shared with TRBD2. The trim removed 6 bases at V and 5 bases at J, leaving 10 bases unmatched. The length of the CDR3 is 16 residues. Germline loops: CDR1 SGHVS, CDR2 FNYEAQ.

This chain uses TRBV6-4 with TRBJ1-4; D unresolved. This CDR3 is 13 amino acids long. V shed 3 bases and J shed 7 bases, with 9 bases lying between them. The V gene's germline CDR1 is MRHNA and CDR2 SNTAGT. CDR3 sequence (DNA): TGTGCCAGCAGTGAACTCCCGGGTGAAAAACTGTTTTTT. It encodes CASSELPGEKLFF.

The rearrangement joins TRBV7-9 to TRBJ1-1; D ambiguous. V was pared by 1 base and J by 1 base, with 10 bases between. The CDR3 loop spans 15 amino acids. Per germline, CDR1 SEHNR and CDR2 FQNEAQ (reference sequence). CDR3 in amino acids: CASSLVSPGNTEAFF. Here the CDR3 DNA reads TGTGCCAGCAGCTTAGTAAGTCCGGGGAACACTGAAGCTTTCTTT.

The chain employs TRBV19 and TRBJ1-5; D not resolved. V was cut by 6 bases and J by 0 bases, with 12 bases left in between. The CDR3 is made up of 15 amino acids. CDR1 and CDR2 from the germline V gene are LNHDA and SQIVND (reference sequence). CDR3 DNA sequence: TGTGCCAGTAGGCGGGCCATCTATAGCAATCAGCCCCAGCATTTT. This sequence encodes CASRRAIYSNQPQHF.

The rearrangement links TRBV5-4 to TRBJ2-7; D possibly corresponds to TRBD1 (6 bases). V lost 0 bases and J 2 bases, leaving 18 bases between the germline ends. CDR3 size: 17 residues. Germline lookup yields CDR1 SGHNT and CDR2 YYREEE (reference sequence). CDR3 region: CASSLALGQPSAYEQYF. The CDR3 DNA follows: TGTGCCAGCAGCTTGGCCTTAGGACAGCCGAGCGCCTACGAGCAGTACTTC.

The genes are TRBV7-6 and TRBJ1-5; tentatively, D is TRBD1 (6 bases). Germline assignment: CDR1 SGHVS and CDR2 FNYEAQ. The CDR3 runs to 13 residues. The V and J ends lost 8 bases and 5 bases respectively, with 13 bases between them. CDR3 protein: CASESAGDQPQHF. The CDR3 nucleotides read TGTGCCAGCGAGAGCGCAGGGGATCAGCCCCAGCATTTT. Drawing the rest from reference TRBV7-6 and TRBJ1-5, the complete variable domain is GAGVSQSPRYKVTKRGQDVALRCDPISGHVSLYWYRQALGQGPEFLTYFNYEAQQDKSGLPNDRFSAERPEGSISTLTIQRTEQRDSAMYRCASESAGDQPQHFGDGTRLSIL.

As for this clone: The junction does not match germline at one end; this may be a read error. The chain employs TRBV5-1 and TRBJ2-1; TRBD1 aligns across 10 bases. CDR3 size: 16 residues. Germline V gene data show CDR1 as SGHRS and CDR2 as YFSETQ. CDR3 bases: TGCGCCAGCAGCCTCTCACCCGGGACAGGGGAATCGGTTAGGGTCTTC. Its protein is CASSLSPGTGESVRVF. Using reference TRBV5-1 and TRBJ2-1 for the parts outside the CDR3, the full variable domain is KAGVTQTPRYLIKTRGQQVTLSCSPISGHRSVSWYQQTPGQGLQFLFEYFSETQRNKGNFPGRFSGRQFSNSRSEMNVSTLELGDSALYLCASSLSPGTGESVRVFGPGTRLTVL.

The rearrangement joins TRBV9 to TRBJ2-3; possibly TRBD1 or TRBD2 for D (5 bases each). CDR1 is SGDLS, CDR2 YYNGEE, per germline. V was trimmed by 4 bases and J by 3 bases, leaving 15 bases between them. This CDR3 is built from 15 residues. The DNA of the CDR3 is TGTGCCAGCAGCACCCGTGAGGGGATGACAGATACGCAGTATTTT. It translates to CASSTREGMTDTQYF.

This clone appeared a few times. This may come from a read error, since a much larger clone is one base off. Other nucleotide sequences from this sample produce the same CDR3. This chain joins TRBV29-1 and TRBJ1-4; 9 nucleotides line up with TRBD1. V shed 6 bases, J shed 5 bases, and the junction held 1 base outside the gene matches. The CDR3 runs 12 residues. Germline CDR1 is SQVTM and CDR2 is ANQGSEA. The chain's CDR3 is CSVTGGNEKLFF. CDR3 DNA: TGCAGCGTCACAGGGGGCAATGAAAAACTGTTTTTT.

This chain connects TRBV30 to TRBJ2-4, with 8 nucleotides matching TRBD2. The CDR3 consists of 15 residues. Losses at the gene ends were 2 bases for V and 5 bases for J; bases not matched to a gene: 8. Germline CDR1 reads GTSNPN; CDR2 reads SVGIG (reference sequence). In nucleotides, the CDR3 is TGTGCCTGGAGTACCAAAGCGGGAGTTGAAAACATTCAGTACTTC. It yields the protein CAWSTKAGVENIQYF. The full variable domain, its missing parts supplied by reference TRBV30 and TRBJ2-4, is SQTIHQWPATLVQPVGSPLSLECTVEGTSNPNLYWYRQAAGRGLQLLFYSVGIGQISSEVPQNLSASRPQDRQFILSSKKLLLSDSGFYLCAWSTKAGVENIQYFGAGTRLSVL.

The gene calls are TRBV15 and TRBJ2-7, with 9 bases fitting TRBD2. The germline CDR1 and CDR2 sequences are LNHNV and YYDKDF (reference sequence). This CDR3 is built from 17 residues. With 0 bases clipped from V and 6 bases from J, the junction kept 12 bases outside the gene matches. This CDR3 reads CATSRDFPGVAGVEQYF. The DNA of the CDR3 is TGTGCCACCAGCAGAGATTTCCCCGGGGTAGCGGGAGTCGAGCAGTACTTC.

This clone was recorded only once. The CDR3 loop reads CASSSSNRGGYEKLFF. The CDR3 DNA follows: TGTGCCAGCAGCTCCTCTAATAGGGGTGGATATGAAAAACTGTTTTTT. The chain is built from TRBV7-8 and TRBJ1-4; weak D call: TRBD1 (5 bases). The CDR3 has 16 residues. Trimming cost V 4 bases and J 6 bases, with 18 bases left between them. Germline CDR1 SGHVS, CDR2 FQNEAQ.

This chain joins TRBV7-9 and TRBJ2-2; the match to TRBD1 covers 8 bases. CDR3 length: 16 amino acids. V trimming: 5 bases; J trimming: 7 bases; junction bases outside the gene matches: 12. CDR1 is SEHNR and CDR2 is FQNEAQ in the germline V gene (reference sequence). CDR3 in DNA: TGTGCCAGCAGCAAATCCCGACAGGGGCGAGACGGGGAGCTGTTTTTT. It translates to CASSKSRQGRDGELFF.

This clone was recorded a few times. This rearrangement joins TRBV6-1 to TRBJ2-2, with 9 bases lining up with TRBD1. Unmatched junction bases numbered 8, after V lost 6 bases and J lost 6 bases. The CDR3 sequence is 15 residues long. The germline V gene has CDR1 MNHNS and CDR2 SASEGT. The chain's CDR3 is CASREPGQGAGELFF. The CDR3 nucleotides read TGTGCCAGCAGGGAACCGGGACAGGGTGCCGGGGAGCTGTTTTTT.

The chain combines TRBV7-2 with TRBJ2-1; 8 bases map to TRBD1. Trimming at V came to 3 bases and at J to 9 bases, leaving 7 bases not matched to a gene. CDR3 length equals 14 residues. CDR1 is SGHTA, CDR2 FQGNSA, per germline. As DNA, the CDR3 is TGTGCCAGCAGCTTGGACAGGGTTGCGACTGAGCAGTTCTTC. Protein sequence: CASSLDRVATEQFF.

This clone has a handful of counts. The rearrangement uses TRBV10-3 and TRBJ2-1; possible D gene TRBD2, 5 bases. Trimming cost V 7 bases and J 10 bases, with 17 bases left between them. The CDR3 runs to 13 residues. Germline CDR1 and CDR2: ENHRY and SYGVKD. The CDR3 nucleotides are TGTGCCATCAACGCGGAGGACTCCCGGGAGCAGTTCTTC. This codes for CAINAEDSREQFF.